This TCR beta chain was sequenced for a study of T cells expressing NK-cell markers (TCRdb year 2020). Broadly, across the study: TCR beta-chain repertoires were profiled in sorted CD3+CD56+NKG2C+, CD3+CD56+NKG2C- and CD3+CD56-NKG2C+ T-cell subsets from several donors. Libraries were sequenced as 2 x 150 bp reads on Illumina HiSeq 2000/2500, MiSeq or NextSeq. The study sequenced eight donors, all healthy volunteers chosen at random: three men and five women. Of the eight sequenced donors, seven were found to be HCMV-seropositive and one was found to be HCMV-seronegative. Findings and caveats that apply to the study as a whole: Whether the expanded NKG2C-expressing T cell clones were specific for HCMV antigens was left unclear. Those dominant clonotypes were again the most abundant among CD3+CD56-NKG2C+ cells in a few donors, at about 25-60.1%. In roughly 6 donors, the dominant CD3+CD56+NKG2C+ clonotypes ranked among the top 10 CD8+ clonotypes, making up about 1.0-7.5% of CD8+ T cells.

The CDR3 holds 14 amino acids from the cysteine to the phenylalanine. Only the protein is available. The germline V gene specifies SGHVS as CDR1 and FNYEAQ as CDR2. A commercial ELISA kit detecting HCMV-specific IgG in serum was used to determine HCMV serostatus. Ficoll density gradient centrifugation was used to isolate peripheral blood mononuclear cells from blood. Of note for this clonotype: There is no known antigen for this receptor.

Sequencing instrument: Illumina HiSeq 2000. TCR beta cDNA libraries were made by 5'RACE template switching that added a universal primer site and unique molecular identifiers. Priming for cDNA synthesis came from the TCR beta constant segment, and two successive PCR amplification steps followed. The study's processing was this. MIGEC was used to demultiplex reads and group reads by UMI, and MiTCR was used to assemble and quantify clonotypes. To exclude erroneous sequences, only TCR cDNA sequences supported by at least two reads were retained. The tcR package was used for downstream repertoire analysis, and clonotypes were matched across fractions by CDR3 nucleotide sequence plus V segment. Antigen specificity was annotated against VDJdb with VDJmatch, allowing one amino acid substitution in CDR3. Following reprocessing of the reads by TCRdb, the data hold one row per CDR3 protein sequence and no DNA is available. TCRdb, not the original authors, processed these V and J calls. The table for this sample records some 150,000 distinct CDR3 sequences. More than 10% of the sample rests with the top ten.

This chain joins TRBV7-6 to TRBJ2-3; as DNA is missing, the TRBD2 call by TCRdb cannot be tested. The sequencing sample was made of blood T cells: a sorted CD56 or NKG2C T cell subset, CD4+ or CD8+ T cells, or bulk PBMC T cells (not recorded which). The TCR sequence derives from a man between 18 and 29 years old in good health. Donor details come from another sample of the same person, matched by shared clones. The CDR3 reads CASSLGGPLDTQYF.